The 31 T cell receptor beta chains given below trace back to one sample, sequenced in a study of blood T cell repertoires in COVID-19. Clones were read by immunoSEQ multiplex PCR, and TCRdb kept only the in-frame ones, dropping some. This table holds around 290,000 clones, 88% found once. Sequenced: PBMCs or T cells enriched from blood (not recorded which). Every receptor here comes from a woman aged 60-75 years in a cohort exposed to, infected with or recovered from COVID-19 (not recorded which).

The chain carries TRBV19 and TRBJ1-6, with D unresolved. The CDR3 runs 13 residues. CDR1 is LNHDA and CDR2 is SQIVND in the germline V gene (reference sequence). V was cut by 8 bases and J by 0 bases, with 5 bases left in between. This CDR3 is CASASSYNSPLHF. The DNA of the CDR3 is TGTGCCAGTGCGAGCTCCTATAATTCACCCCTCCACTTT.

This chain uses TRBV7-2 with TRBJ1-2, with D hard to call. Per the germline V gene, CDR1 is SGHTA and CDR2 is FQGNSA. V gave up 5 bases and J gave up 7 bases, with 20 bases separating them. The CDR3 length is 15 residues. Here the CDR3 reads CASSVERPRGSGYTF. CDR3 in DNA: TGTGCCAGCAGCGTGGAGAGGCCCCGAGGGAGTGGCTACACCTTC.

V gene TRBV5-6 combines with J gene TRBJ2-1, with TRBD1 matching 10 bases. The length of the CDR3 is 15 residues. Looked up from germline, CDR1 is SGHDT and CDR2 is YYEEEE. V dropped 0 bases and J dropped 6; count of bases not matched to a gene: 3. The CDR3 nucleotides are TGTGCCAGCAGCTTGGGACAGGGGGCGGGCAATGAGCAGTTCTTC. Translating gives CASSLGQGAGNEQFF. The whole variable domain, remainder taken from reference TRBV5-6 and TRBJ2-1, is DAGVTQSPTHLIKTRGQQVTLRCSPKSGHDTVSWYQQALGQGPQFIFQYYEEEERQRGNFPDRFSGHQFPNYSSELNVNALLLGDSALYLCASSLGQGAGNEQFFGPGTRLTVL.

The chain employs TRBV19 and TRBJ2-7; 12 bases align to TRBD2. J gave up 2 bases and V 4 bases, and 6 bases lay outside the gene matches. The CDR3 consists of 16 residues. Looked up from germline, CDR1 is LNHDA and CDR2 is SQIVND (reference sequence). Written as DNA, the CDR3 is TGTGCCAGTAGTACCCGCGGGACTAGCGGGCCCTACGAGCAGTACTTC. As protein: CASSTRGTSGPYEQYF.

This chain links TRBV11-2 with TRBJ2-2, with D tentatively TRBD2 (7 bases). V gave up 5 bases and J gave up 2 bases, with 15 bases separating them. This CDR3 has 16 residues. Germline lookup yields CDR1 SGHAT and CDR2 FQNNGV. The CDR3: CASSQRSGGNTGELFF. The CDR3 bases are TGTGCCAGCAGCCAACGGTCGGGGGGCAACACCGGGGAGCTGTTTTTT.

The gene calls are TRBV5-8 and TRBJ2-2, with D maybe TRBD1 (5 bases). Germline V gene data show CDR1 as SGHTS and CDR2 as YDEGEE. V lost 0 bases and J lost 2, with 11 bases in between. The CDR3 has 16 amino acids. CDR3: CASSLGWGINTGELFF. CDR3 DNA: TGTGCCAGCAGCTTGGGATGGGGCATCAACACCGGGGAGCTGTTTTTT.

The rearrangement links TRBV24-1 to TRBJ2-5; D ambiguous. The CDR3 has 15 residues. The V gene's germline CDR1 is KGHDR and CDR2 SFDVKD. V lost 2 bases, J lost 5 bases, and 14 bases lay in between. The CDR3 nucleotides are TGTGCCACCAGTGATTCTACAGTGTCCATGGAGACCCAGTACTTC. It is translated as CATSDSTVSMETQYF.

This clone was counted a single time. V and J are TRBV9 and TRBJ2-3; 16 bases are a match to TRBD2. The trim removed 4 bases at V and 5 bases at J, leaving 7 bases unmatched. This CDR3 contains 17 residues. In germline, CDR1 is SGDLS, CDR2 YYNGEE. The CDR3 DNA sequence: TGTGCCAGCAGCACTCCCGGGACTAGCGGGAGGGGAGATACGCAGTATTTT. It encodes CASSTPGTSGRGDTQYF. The whole variable domain, remainder taken from reference TRBV9 and TRBJ2-3, is DSGVTQTPKHLITATGQRVTLRCSPRSGDLSVYWYQQSLDQGLQFLIQYYNGEERAKGNILERFSAQQFPDLHSELNLSSLELGDSALYFCASSTPGTSGRGDTQYFGPGTRLTVL.

This clone was seen just once. The chain combines TRBV7-9 with TRBJ2-3, with 7 bases fitting TRBD1. Germline V gene sequence: CDR1 SEHNR, CDR2 FQNEAQ (reference sequence). V trimming: 6 bases; J trimming: 1 base; junction bases outside the gene matches: 4. The CDR3 spans 14 residues. CDR3 nucleotides: TGTGCCAGCAGATCCGACAGGGGCACAGATACGCAGTATTTT. This sequence encodes CASRSDRGTDTQYF.

The V and J genes are TRBV21-1 and TRBJ2-7; the D call in the table, TRBD2, was not verified against the DNA. TRBV21-1 is a pseudogene segment. The CDR3 spans 16 residues. CDR3 amino acids: CASSKFGAVGSYEQYF. For the CDR3, the DNA is TGTGCCAGCAGCAAATTCGGAGCTGTTGGGTCCTACGAGCAGTACTTC.

The gene calls are TRBV30 and TRBJ2-1; unclear D gene. The CDR3 is 11 residues long. Germline V gives CDR1 GTSNPN, CDR2 SVGIG (reference sequence). V was cut by 5 bases and J by 5 bases, with 7 bases left in between. This chain's CDR3 is CAWGRDNEQFF. In nucleotides, the CDR3 is TGTGCCTGGGGACGGGACAATGAGCAGTTCTTC. Supplemented by reference TRBV30 and TRBJ2-1, the full variable domain reads SQTIHQWPATLVQPVGSPLSLECTVEGTSNPNLYWYRQAAGRGLQLLFYSVGIGQISSEVPQNLSASRPQDRQFILSSKKLLLSDSGFYLCAWGRDNEQFFGPGTRLTVL.

As DNA, the CDR3 is TGTGCCAGTTCGAACCCGGGGTCGCCTTCTGGGGCCAACGTCCTGACTTTC. This gives the protein CASSNPGSPSGANVLTF. The genes are TRBV27 and TRBJ2-6; D is possibly TRBD2 (5 bases). In germline, CDR1 is MNHEY, CDR2 SMNVEV (reference sequence). The CDR3 is made up of 17 amino acids. V lost 9 bases and J 1 base, leaving 19 bases between the germline ends.

As for this clone: Other DNA sequences in this specimen translate into the identical CDR3. V usage is TRBV5-4 and J usage is TRBJ2-5; possibly TRBD1 for D (5 bases). The V gene's germline CDR1 is SGHNT and CDR2 YYREEE (reference sequence). Between the trimmed V and J ends, which lost 4 bases and 1 base, there was a span of 11 bases. This CDR3 region has 14 residues. The CDR3 coding sequence is TGTGCCAGCAGCACCGGACAAGTCCAAGAGACCCAGTACTTC. Translated, it gives CASSTGQVQETQYF. Complete variable domain (other parts from reference TRBV5-4 and TRBJ2-5): ETGVTQSPTHLIKTRGQQVTLRCSSQSGHNTVSWYQQALGQGPQFIFQYYREEENGRGNFPPRFSGLQFPNYSSELNVNALELDDSALYLCASSTGQVQETQYFGPGTRLLVL.

This rearrangement joins TRBV6-5 to TRBJ1-1; tentative D call: TRBD1 (6 bases). V gave up 6 bases and J gave up 4 bases, with 18 bases separating them. Germline lookup yields CDR1 MNHEY and CDR2 SVGAGI. The CDR3 loop spans 15 amino acids. The CDR3 loop is CASRSQGSGGTEAFF. CDR3 coding DNA: TGTGCCAGCAGGTCACAGGGCTCGGGGGGCACTGAAGCTTTCTTT.

The chain links TRBV6-1 to TRBJ2-2, with D possibly matching TRBD1 (6 bases). The CDR3 is made up of 15 amino acids. CDR1 is MNHNS, CDR2 SASEGT, per germline. Trimming stripped 1 base from V and 5 bases from J, with 11 bases between. The CDR3 DNA sequence: TGTGCCAGCAGTGAAGGGGGCAGGGGAACCGGGGAGCTGTTTTTT. This codes for CASSEGGRGTGELFF.

V usage is TRBV5-4 and J usage is TRBJ2-1, with 13 bases fitting TRBD2. The V gene end was trimmed by 2 bases and the J gene end by 1 base; junction bases not matched to a gene: 6. This CDR3 is built from 18 residues. Germline CDR1 reads SGHNT; CDR2 reads YYREEE (reference sequence). CDR3 in amino acids: CASSLLAGGQRSYNEQFF. Written as DNA, the CDR3 is TGTGCCAGCAGCTTACTAGCGGGAGGGCAGAGATCCTACAATGAGCAGTTCTTC. Drawing the rest from reference TRBV5-4 and TRBJ2-1, the complete variable domain is ETGVTQSPTHLIKTRGQQVTLRCSSQSGHNTVSWYQQALGQGPQFIFQYYREEENGRGNFPPRFSGLQFPNYSSELNVNALELDDSALYLCASSLLAGGQRSYNEQFFGPGTRLTVL.

This clone has a single count. This chain uses TRBV28 with TRBJ2-5, with a possible D match to TRBD2 (7 bases). The CDR3 spans 15 residues. V was shortened by 5 bases and J by 5 bases, with 18 bases between the two germline ends. The germline V gene encodes CDR1 MDHEN and CDR2 SYDVKM. The CDR3 protein is CASSPPGGQRETQYF. CDR3 bases: TGTGCCAGCAGTCCCCCCGGGGGGCAGCGGGAGACCCAGTACTTC.

This chain joins TRBV7-3 and TRBJ1-3; 8 bases map to TRBD1. With 4 bases clipped from V and 8 bases from J, the junction kept 10 bases outside the gene matches. This CDR3 spans 15 amino acids. The germline V gene encodes CDR1 SGHTA and CDR2 FQGTGA. The CDR3 reads CASSSTGGIGDTIYF. CDR3 nucleotide sequence: TGTGCCAGCAGCTCCACAGGGGGAATAGGAGACACCATATATTTT.

V is TRBV9 and J is TRBJ1-2; D unclear. CDR1 is SGDLS, CDR2 YYNGEE, per germline. With 0 bases removed from V and 6 bases from J, the gap between germline ends came to 6 bases. This CDR3 spans 12 amino acids. In nucleotides, the CDR3 is TGTGCCAGCAGCGTAGCCGGGGATGGCTACACCTTC. Its translation: CASSVAGDGYTF.

The chain uses TRBV6-5 and TRBJ1-1, with 7 bases identical to TRBD1. Germline lookup yields CDR1 MNHEY and CDR2 SVGAGI. This CDR3 spans 14 amino acids. Losses at the gene ends were 7 bases for V and 3 bases for J; bases not matched to a gene: 8. The CDR3 nucleotides are TGTGCCAGCATCCCGACAGGGTGGGACACTGAAGCTTTCTTT. Its protein product is CASIPTGWDTEAFF.

This clone was seen once. The chain links TRBV10-2 to TRBJ2-7, with 7 bases aligning to TRBD1. The V gene end was trimmed by 6 bases and the J gene end by 3 bases; junction bases not matched to a gene: 11. This CDR3 contains 15 residues. Germline CDR1 is WSHSY and CDR2 is SAAADI. The CDR3 protein is CASRSFTGASYEQYF. The CDR3 DNA follows: TGCGCCAGCAGATCTTTTACAGGGGCAAGCTACGAGCAGTACTTC.

The chain is built from TRBV20-1 and TRBJ1-2; no clear D gene. There are 13 residues in the CDR3. V gave up 3 bases and J gave up 1 base, with 9 bases separating them. CDR1 is DFQATT and CDR2 is SNEGSKA in the germline V gene (reference sequence). The DNA of the CDR3 is TGCAGTGCTAGTTCGGGATATAACTATGGCTACACCTTC. It is translated as CSASSGYNYGYTF.

The rearrangement links TRBV19 to TRBJ2-7; a possible D gene is TRBD1 (5 bases). Germline loops: CDR1 LNHDA, CDR2 SQIVND (reference sequence). Trimming took off 0 bases at V and 2 bases at J, with 11 bases between the two ends. The CDR3 is 15 amino acids. The CDR3 DNA reads TGTGCCAGTAGTATAGATGGGGCAGGAGCCTACGAGCAGTACTTC. Translated: CASSIDGAGAYEQYF. Complete variable domain (other parts from reference TRBV19 and TRBJ2-7): DGGITQSPKYLFRKEGQNVTLSCEQNLNHDAMYWYRQDPGQGLRLIYYSQIVNDFQKGDIAEGYSVSREKKESFPLTVTSAQKNPTAFYLCASSIDGAGAYEQYFGPGTRLTVT.

The chain carries TRBV7-2 and TRBJ1-6; TRBD1 is a possible D gene (6 bases). Trimming removed 2 bases at V and 5 bases at J, with 13 bases between. Germline CDR1 is SGHTA and CDR2 is FQGNSA. The CDR3 covers 16 residues. The CDR3 coding sequence is TGTGCCAGCAGCTTATGGCCGGCAGGGGATAATTCACCCCTCCACTTT. Protein: CASSLWPAGDNSPLHF.

The genes are TRBV24-1 and TRBJ2-7, with 7 bases that match TRBD1. V trimming: 0 bases; J trimming: 2 bases; junction bases outside the gene matches: 15. Germline-derived CDR1 and CDR2 are KGHDR and SFDVKD. The CDR3 totals 19 residues. The CDR3 protein is CATSDLYFSDRLRPYEQYF. The CDR3 DNA reads TGTGCCACCAGTGATTTGTATTTTTCGGACAGGCTCCGACCCTACGAGCAGTACTTC.

The chain recombines TRBV7-9 with TRBJ2-3; D is ambiguous. Germline V gene sequence: CDR1 SEHNR, CDR2 FQNEAQ (reference sequence). This CDR3 contains 13 residues. V was clipped by 1 base and J by 4 bases, with 6 bases between them. In DNA form, the CDR3 reads TGTGCCAGCAGCTTAGTAAGAGCAGATACGCAGTATTTT. Amino acid sequence: CASSLVRADTQYF.

In regard to this clone: The same CDR3 is also encoded by other DNA sequences in this sample. The chain combines TRBV6-5 with TRBJ2-5; 8 bases match TRBD1. This CDR3 region has 13 residues. Germline CDR1 reads MNHEY; CDR2 reads SVGAGI. Unmatched junction bases numbered 2, after V lost 5 bases and J lost 3 bases. Here the CDR3 reads CASSRTGKETQYF. The CDR3, as DNA: TGTGCCAGCAGTCGGACAGGGAAAGAGACCCAGTACTTC.

This clone was picked up one time. V usage is TRBV28 and J usage is TRBJ2-7; D is unresolved. The CDR3 length is 14 residues. CDR1 is MDHEN and CDR2 is SYDVKM in the germline V gene. Trimming pared 2 bases from V and 2 bases from J, leaving 10 bases between. CDR3 loop: CASSLIVGTYEQYF. CDR3 DNA sequence: TGTGCCAGCAGTTTAATCGTGGGCACCTACGAGCAGTACTTC.

In its sample, this clone was seen a few times. V usage is TRBV19 and J usage is TRBJ2-2; maybe TRBD2 (5 bases). Trimming took off 5 bases at V and 4 bases at J, with 14 bases between the two ends. Germline CDR1 reads LNHDA; CDR2 reads SQIVND (reference sequence). The CDR3 spans 15 residues. CDR3 in amino acids: CASSDRSGSTGELFF. Written as DNA, the CDR3 is TGTGCCAGTAGTGATCGAAGCGGTTCCACCGGGGAGCTGTTTTTT.

The V call is TRBV28, the J call TRBJ2-7; 7 nucleotides agree with TRBD2. Germline V lookup: CDR1 MDHEN, CDR2 SYDVKM. The CDR3 is made up of 15 amino acids. V shed 3 bases and J 2 bases; nucleotides not matched to a gene: 7. Here the CDR3 DNA reads TGTGCCAGCAGTTTCCGGGGGGTACCCCCCTACGAGCAGTACTTC. Protein product: CASSFRGVPPYEQYF.

The chain links TRBV23-1 to TRBJ2-1, with 8 bases matching TRBD2. TRBV23-1 is an open reading frame, and its role is uncertain. The V segment lost 0 bases and the J segment 2 bases; nucleotides outside the gene matches: 3. The CDR3 is made up of 16 amino acids. DNA for the CDR3: TGCGCCAGCAGTCAATCGGGACTAGTACCCTACAATGAGCAGTTCTTC. It codes for CASSQSGLVPYNEQFF.